The 2 T cell receptor beta chains listed next were all sequenced from one sample in a study of T-cell memory formation after mild COVID-19. TCRdb reprocessed the 5' RACE reads with MiXCR, giving one entry per CDR3 protein. Of a few hundred thousand distinct CDR3 sequences in the sample, approximately 10% were seen once. Sequenced sample: PBMCs or a T cell subset sorted from them (not recorded which). The receptors derive from a man aged 18 to 30 who had mild COVID-19 (a few samples of this study predate the infection). Cell type and time point are not known.

This clonotype turned up a few times. The rearrangement uses TRBV5-1 and TRBJ2-1; 10 bases are shared with TRBD2. The germline V gene has CDR1 SGHRS and CDR2 YFSETQ. The V and J ends lost 4 bases and 7 bases, in that order; junction bases with no gene match: 8. The CDR3 sequence is 15 residues long. For the CDR3, the DNA is TGCGCCAGCAGCAACTCAGCGGGGGGGCAAAATGAGCAGTTCTTC. Translating it yields CASSNSAGGQNEQFF.

This clonotype was detected only a few times. The V and J genes are TRBV7-2 and TRBJ2-1; D gene uncertain. This CDR3 has 18 amino acids. The V and J ends lost 7 bases and 5 bases respectively, with 27 bases between them. Germline assignment: CDR1 SGHTA and CDR2 FQGNSA. CDR3 bases: TGTGCCAGCACCCCCGAAACGCCTTTTGTTGTGGCCGACAATGAGCAGTTCTTC. Amino acid sequence: CASTPETPFVVADNEQFF. The variable domain in full, completed from reference TRBV7-2 and TRBJ2-1, reads GAGVSQSPSNKVTEKGKDVELRCDPISGHTALYWYRQSLGQGLEFLIYFQGNSAPDKSGLPSDRFSAERTGGSVSTLTIQRTQQEDSAVYLCASTPETPFVVADNEQFFGPGTRLTVL.